This T cell receptor (beta chain) was found in a study of blood T cell repertoires in COVID-19. Study information: The samples span acute and convalescent COVID-19 from the United States, Italy and Spain. Nucleic acid was either cDNA or gDNA, and it came from T cells, B-cell-depleted T cells, or PBMCs.

V dropped 6 bases and J dropped 9 bases, with 12 bases sitting between them. The CDR3 totals 12 residues. Germline values: CDR1 MNHEY, CDR2 SVGAGI. This clone was detected once. Per the original methods: Quantification of nucleated cells was approximated via reference gene primer amplification. Profiled with immunoSEQ multiplex PCR; TCRdb holds only in-frame clones, not every one. V and J calls and clone size are those listed in that table; D and trimming were worked out from the DNA. Of tens of thousands of clones listed, roughly 80% were seen once; the top ten hold approximately 1.9%. The chain joins TRBV6-5 to TRBJ1-5; D not certain. Material: peripheral blood. The sequence derives from a woman aged 55-75 years with acute or convalescent COVID-19. Here the CDR3 DNA reads TGTGCCAGCAGAGACTCCACGGGGCCCCAGCATTTT. This codes for CASRDSTGPQHF.